This entry is about one T cell receptor (beta chain). In the original processing: Reference gene primer amplification in the assay estimated nucleated cell counts. Some clones are missing from TCRdb's copy, which holds only in-frame ones; the method was immunoSEQ multiplex PCR. Clonal size and the V and J genes are those of that table, whereas D and trimming came from the DNA. Of around 59,000 clones listed, over 70% are singletons. Germline CDR1 is DFQATT and CDR2 is SNEGSKA (reference sequence). CDR3 length: 9 amino acids. Trimming removed 6 bases from V and 14 bases from J; junction bases left unmatched: 6. The data are from a study of blood T cell repertoires in COVID-19. Overall study context: From the United States, Italy and Spain came samples of acute and convalescent COVID-19. Nucleic acid was either cDNA or gDNA, and it came from T cells, B-cell-depleted T cells, or PBMCs.

This TCR was sampled from a woman in her 50s with active or convalescent COVID-19. The V call is TRBV20-1, the J call TRBJ2-5; 7 bases are shared with TRBD1. Sample: peripheral blood. CDR3 amino acids: CSAPGQPYF. The DNA of the CDR3 is TGCAGTGCCCCGGGACAGCCCTACTTC.